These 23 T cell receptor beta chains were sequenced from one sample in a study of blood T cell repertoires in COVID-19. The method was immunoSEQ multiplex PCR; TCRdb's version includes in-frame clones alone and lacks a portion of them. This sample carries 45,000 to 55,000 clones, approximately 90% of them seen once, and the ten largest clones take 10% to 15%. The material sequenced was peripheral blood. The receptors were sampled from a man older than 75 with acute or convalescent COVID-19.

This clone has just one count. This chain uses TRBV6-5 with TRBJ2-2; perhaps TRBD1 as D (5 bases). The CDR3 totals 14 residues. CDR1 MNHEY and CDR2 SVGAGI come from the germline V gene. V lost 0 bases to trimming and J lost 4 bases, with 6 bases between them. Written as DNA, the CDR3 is TGTGCCAGCAGTTACTCAGGGGTCACCGGGGAGCTGTTTTTT. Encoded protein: CASSYSGVTGELFF.

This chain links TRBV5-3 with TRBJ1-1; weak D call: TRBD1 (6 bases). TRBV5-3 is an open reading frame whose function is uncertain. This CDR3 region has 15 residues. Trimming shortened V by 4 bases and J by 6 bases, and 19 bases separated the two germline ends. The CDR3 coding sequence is TGTGCCAGAAGCGGGGGCAGAAACAGGTCCCCTGAAGCTTTCTTT. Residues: CARSGGRNRSPEAFF.

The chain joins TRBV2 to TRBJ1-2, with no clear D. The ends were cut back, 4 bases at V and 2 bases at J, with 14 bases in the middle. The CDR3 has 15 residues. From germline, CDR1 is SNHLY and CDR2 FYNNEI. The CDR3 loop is CASSVGGHLNYGYTF. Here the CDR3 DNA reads TGTGCCAGCAGTGTGGGCGGGCACCTCAACTATGGCTACACCTTC.

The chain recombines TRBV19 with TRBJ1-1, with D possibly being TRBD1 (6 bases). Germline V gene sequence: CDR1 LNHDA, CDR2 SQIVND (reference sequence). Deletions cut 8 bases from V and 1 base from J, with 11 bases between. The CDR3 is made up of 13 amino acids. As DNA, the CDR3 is TGTGCCAGTGGAGAGACAGGGAACACTGAAGCTTTCTTT. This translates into CASGETGNTEAFF.

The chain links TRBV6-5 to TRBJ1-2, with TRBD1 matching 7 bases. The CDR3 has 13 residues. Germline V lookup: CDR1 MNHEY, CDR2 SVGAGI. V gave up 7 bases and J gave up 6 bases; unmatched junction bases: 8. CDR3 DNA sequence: TGTGCCAGCACCAGGGGGTTTGGAAATGGCTACACCTTC. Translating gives CASTRGFGNGYTF.

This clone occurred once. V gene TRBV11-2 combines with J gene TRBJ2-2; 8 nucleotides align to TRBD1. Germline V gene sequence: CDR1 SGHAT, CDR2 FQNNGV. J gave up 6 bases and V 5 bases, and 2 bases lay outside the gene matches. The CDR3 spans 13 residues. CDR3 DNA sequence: TGTGCCAGCAGCCGGGACAGGTCCGGGGAGCTGTTTTTT. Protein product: CASSRDRSGELFF. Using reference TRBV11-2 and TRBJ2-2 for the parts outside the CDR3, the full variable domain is EAGVAQSPRYKIIEKRQSVAFWCNPISGHATLYWYQQILGQGPKLLIQFQNNGVVDDSQLPKDRFSAERLKGVDSTLKIQPAKLEDSAVYLCASSRDRSGELFFGEGSRLTVL.

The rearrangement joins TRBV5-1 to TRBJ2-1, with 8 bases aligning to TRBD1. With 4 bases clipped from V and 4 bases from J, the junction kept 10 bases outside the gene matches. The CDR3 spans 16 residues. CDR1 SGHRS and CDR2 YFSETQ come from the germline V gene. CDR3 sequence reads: CASSPSGTGVYNEQFF. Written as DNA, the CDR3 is TGCGCCAGCAGCCCGTCCGGGACAGGTGTGTACAATGAGCAGTTCTTC.

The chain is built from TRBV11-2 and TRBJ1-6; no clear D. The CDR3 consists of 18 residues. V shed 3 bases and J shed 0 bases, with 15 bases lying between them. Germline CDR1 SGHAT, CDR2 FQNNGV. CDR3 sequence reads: CASSLTTAGFSYNSPLHF. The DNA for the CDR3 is TGTGCCAGCAGCTTGACTACAGCCGGTTTCTCCTATAATTCACCCCTCCACTTT.

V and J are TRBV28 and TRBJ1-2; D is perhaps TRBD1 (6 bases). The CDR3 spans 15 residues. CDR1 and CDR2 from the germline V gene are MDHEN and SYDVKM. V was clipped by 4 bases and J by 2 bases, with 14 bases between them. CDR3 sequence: CASSWGTRLNYGYTF. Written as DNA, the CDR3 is TGTGCCAGCAGTTGGGGGACAAGGCTAAACTATGGCTACACCTTC.

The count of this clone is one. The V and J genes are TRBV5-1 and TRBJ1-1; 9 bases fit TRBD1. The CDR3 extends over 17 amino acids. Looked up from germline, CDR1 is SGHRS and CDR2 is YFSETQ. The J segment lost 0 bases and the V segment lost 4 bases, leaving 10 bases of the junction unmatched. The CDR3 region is CASSLQPGQGVNTEAFF. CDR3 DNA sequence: TGCGCCAGCAGCCTACAACCGGGACAGGGAGTGAACACTGAAGCTTTCTTT.

This chain's CDR3 is CASSVTTGDSPLHF. The CDR3 region has the DNA TGCGCCAGCAGCGTTACGACAGGGGATTCACCCCTCCACTTT. The rearrangement uses TRBV5-1 and TRBJ1-6, with 8 bases that match TRBD1. The CDR3 length is 14 residues. Germline CDR1 is SGHRS and CDR2 is YFSETQ. The V gene end was trimmed by 4 bases and the J gene end by 8 bases; junction bases not matched to a gene: 5.

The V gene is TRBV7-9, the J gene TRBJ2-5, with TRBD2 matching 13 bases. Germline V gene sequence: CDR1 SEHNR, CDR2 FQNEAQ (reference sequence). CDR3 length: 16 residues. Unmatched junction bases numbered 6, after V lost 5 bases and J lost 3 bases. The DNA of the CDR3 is TGTGCCAGCAGCCCCGGACTAGCGGGGGTTAAAGAGACCCAGTACTTC. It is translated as CASSPGLAGVKETQYF.

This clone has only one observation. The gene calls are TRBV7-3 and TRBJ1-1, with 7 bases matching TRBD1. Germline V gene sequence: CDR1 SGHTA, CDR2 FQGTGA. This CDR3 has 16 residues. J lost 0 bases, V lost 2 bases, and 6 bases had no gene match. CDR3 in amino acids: CASSLASGQLNTEAFF. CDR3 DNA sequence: TGTGCCAGCAGCTTAGCTTCGGGACAGCTGAACACTGAAGCTTTCTTT.

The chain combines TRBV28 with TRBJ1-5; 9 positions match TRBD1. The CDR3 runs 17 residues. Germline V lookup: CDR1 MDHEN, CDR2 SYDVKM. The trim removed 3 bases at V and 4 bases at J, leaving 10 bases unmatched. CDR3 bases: TGTGCCAGCAGTTTCCCCCCGGGACAGGGTGGGAATCAGCCCCAGCATTTT. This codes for CASSFPPGQGGNQPQHF.

In DNA, the CDR3 is TGTGCCAGCAGCTTGGTTAGCGGGGGGGCCGTGGATACGCAGTATTTT. Amino acids: CASSLVSGGAVDTQYF. The chain joins TRBV7-8 to TRBJ2-3; 11 bases fit TRBD2. This CDR3 is 16 amino acids long. Germline-derived CDR1 and CDR2 are SGHVS and FQNEAQ. V was pared by 3 bases and J by 6 bases, with 8 bases of the junction left unmatched.

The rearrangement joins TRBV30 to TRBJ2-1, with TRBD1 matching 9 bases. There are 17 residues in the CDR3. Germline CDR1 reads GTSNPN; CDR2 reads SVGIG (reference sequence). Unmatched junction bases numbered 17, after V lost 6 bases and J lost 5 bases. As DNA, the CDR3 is TGTGCCTGTAAGACAGGGGGGGGGCCCTCTATCAACAATGAGCAGTTCTTC. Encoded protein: CACKTGGGPSINNEQFF.

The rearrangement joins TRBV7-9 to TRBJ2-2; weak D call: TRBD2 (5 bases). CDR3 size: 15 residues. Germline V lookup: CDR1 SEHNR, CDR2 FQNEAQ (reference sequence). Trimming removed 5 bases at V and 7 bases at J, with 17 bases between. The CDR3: CASSPRSSLSGELFF. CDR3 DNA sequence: TGTGCCAGCAGCCCCCGGTCTAGCCTTAGCGGGGAGCTGTTTTTT.

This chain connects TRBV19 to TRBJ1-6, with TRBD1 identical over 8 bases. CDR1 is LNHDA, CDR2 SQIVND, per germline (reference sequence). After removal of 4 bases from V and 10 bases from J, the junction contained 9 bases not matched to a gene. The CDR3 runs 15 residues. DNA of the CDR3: TGTGCCAGTAGTACTTCAGGGGGCTCGGAATCACCCCTCCACTTT. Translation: CASSTSGGSESPLHF.

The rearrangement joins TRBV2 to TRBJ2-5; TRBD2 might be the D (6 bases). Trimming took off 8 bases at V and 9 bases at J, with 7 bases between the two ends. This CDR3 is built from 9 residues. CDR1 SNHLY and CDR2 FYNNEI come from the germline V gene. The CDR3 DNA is TGTGCCAGCGGAGGGGCCCAGTACTTC. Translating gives CASGGAQYF.

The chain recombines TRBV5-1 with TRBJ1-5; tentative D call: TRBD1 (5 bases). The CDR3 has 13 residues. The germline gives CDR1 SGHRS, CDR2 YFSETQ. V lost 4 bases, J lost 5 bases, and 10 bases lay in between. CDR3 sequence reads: CASSVDSHQPQHF. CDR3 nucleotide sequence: TGCGCCAGCAGCGTTGACAGCCATCAGCCCCAGCATTTT.

The CDR3 region has the DNA TGTGCCAGTAGTATTGGGACAGGGAGGTTCATGGATTCACCCCTCCACTTT. This translates into CASSIGTGRFMDSPLHF. The V and J genes are TRBV19 and TRBJ1-6; 9 bases are a match to TRBD1. The CDR3 has 17 amino acids. V shed 3 bases, J shed 8 bases, and the junction held 11 bases outside the gene matches. Germline lookup yields CDR1 LNHDA and CDR2 SQIVND (reference sequence). Supplemented by reference TRBV19 and TRBJ1-6, the full variable domain reads DGGITQSPKYLFRKEGQNVTLSCEQNLNHDAMYWYRQDPGQGLRLIYYSQIVNDFQKGDIAEGYSVSREKKESFPLTVTSAQKNPTAFYLCASSIGTGRFMDSPLHFGNGTRLTVT.

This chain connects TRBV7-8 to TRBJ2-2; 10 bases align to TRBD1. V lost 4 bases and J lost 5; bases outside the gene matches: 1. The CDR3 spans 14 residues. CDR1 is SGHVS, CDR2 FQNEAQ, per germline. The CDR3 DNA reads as TGTGCCAGCAGCTGGGGACAGGGGACCGGGGAGCTGTTTTTT. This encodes CASSWGQGTGELFF.

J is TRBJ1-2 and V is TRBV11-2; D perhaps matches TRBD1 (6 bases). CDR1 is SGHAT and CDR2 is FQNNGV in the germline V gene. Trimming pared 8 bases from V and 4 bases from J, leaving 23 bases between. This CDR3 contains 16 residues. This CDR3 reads CASSLQRQGQIYGYTF. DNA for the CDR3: TGTGCCAGCTCTCTACAACGGCAGGGGCAGATCTATGGCTACACCTTC.